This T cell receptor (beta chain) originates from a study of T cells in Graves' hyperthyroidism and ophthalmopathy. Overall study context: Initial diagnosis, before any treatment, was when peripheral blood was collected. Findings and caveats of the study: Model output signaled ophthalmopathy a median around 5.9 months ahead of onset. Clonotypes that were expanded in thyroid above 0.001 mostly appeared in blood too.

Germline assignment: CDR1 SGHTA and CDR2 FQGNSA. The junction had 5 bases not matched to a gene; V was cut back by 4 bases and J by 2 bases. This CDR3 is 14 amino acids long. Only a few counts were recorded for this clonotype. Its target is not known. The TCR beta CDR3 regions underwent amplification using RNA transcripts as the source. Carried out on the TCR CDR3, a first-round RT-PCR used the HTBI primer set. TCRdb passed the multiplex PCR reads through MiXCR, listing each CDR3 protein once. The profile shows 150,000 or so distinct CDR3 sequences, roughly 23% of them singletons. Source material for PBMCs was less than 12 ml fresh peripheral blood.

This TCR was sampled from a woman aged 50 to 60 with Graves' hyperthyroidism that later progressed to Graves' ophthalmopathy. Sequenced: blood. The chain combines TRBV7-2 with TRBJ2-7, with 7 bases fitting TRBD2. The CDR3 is CASSSPGLTYEQYF. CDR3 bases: TGTGCCAGCAGCTCTCCGGGACTAACCTACGAGCAGTACTTC. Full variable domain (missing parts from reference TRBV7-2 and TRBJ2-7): GAGVSQSPSNKVTEKGKDVELRCDPISGHTALYWYRQSLGQGLEFLIYFQGNSAPDKSGLPSDRFSAERTGGSVSTLTIQRTQQEDSAVYLCASSSPGLTYEQYFGPGTRLTVT.